Sequencing of this T cell receptor beta chain was carried out in a study of blood T cell repertoires in COVID-19. Profiling relied on immunoSEQ multiplex PCR, and the TCRdb table lists in-frame clones only, not all of them. The sample consists of under 450,000 clones, 83% of them appearing once. The CDR3 consists of 16 residues. V shed 4 bases and J 3 bases; nucleotides not matched to a gene: 3. The germline V gene encodes CDR1 SGHDT and CDR2 YYEEEE. This clonotype was obtained from a woman between 45 and 60 years old who had recovered from COVID-19. The chain links TRBV5-6 to TRBJ1-6, with 11 bases that match TRBD1. The sample was PBMCs or T cells enriched from blood (not recorded which). The CDR3 nucleotides read TGTGCCAGCAGCGAGGACAGGGGGCTCTATAATTCACCCCTCCACTTT. Protein product: CASSEDRGLYNSPLHF.